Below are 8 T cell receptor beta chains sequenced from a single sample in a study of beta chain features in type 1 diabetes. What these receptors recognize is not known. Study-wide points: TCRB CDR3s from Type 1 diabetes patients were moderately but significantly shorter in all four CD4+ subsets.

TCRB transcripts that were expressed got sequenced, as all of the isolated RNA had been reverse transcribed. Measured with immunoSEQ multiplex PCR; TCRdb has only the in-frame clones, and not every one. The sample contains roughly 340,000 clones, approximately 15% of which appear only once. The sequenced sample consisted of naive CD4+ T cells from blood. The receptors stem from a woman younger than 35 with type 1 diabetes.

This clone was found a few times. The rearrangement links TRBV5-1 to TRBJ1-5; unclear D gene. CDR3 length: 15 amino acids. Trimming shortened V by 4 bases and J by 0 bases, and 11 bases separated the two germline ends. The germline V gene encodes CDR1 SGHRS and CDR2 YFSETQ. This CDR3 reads CASSPLTGSNQPQHF. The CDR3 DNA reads TGCGCCAGCAGCCCTCTGACTGGTAGCAATCAGCCCCAGCATTTT. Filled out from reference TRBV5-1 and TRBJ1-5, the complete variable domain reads KAGVTQTPRYLIKTRGQQVTLSCSPISGHRSVSWYQQTPGQGLQFLFEYFSETQRNKGNFPGRFSGRQFSNSRSEMNVSTLELGDSALYLCASSPLTGSNQPQHFGDGTRLSIL.

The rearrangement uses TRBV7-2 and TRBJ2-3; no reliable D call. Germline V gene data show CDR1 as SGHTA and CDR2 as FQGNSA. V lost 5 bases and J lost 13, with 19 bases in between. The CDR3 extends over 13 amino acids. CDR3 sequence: CASSPAQSAHEYF. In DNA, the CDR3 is TGTGCCAGCAGCCCCGCCCAGTCTGCCCATGAGTATTTT.

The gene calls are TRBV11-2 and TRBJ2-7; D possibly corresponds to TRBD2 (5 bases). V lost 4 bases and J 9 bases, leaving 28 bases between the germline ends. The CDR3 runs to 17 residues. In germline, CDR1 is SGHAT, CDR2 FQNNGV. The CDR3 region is CASSSLGLPHTLGVQYV. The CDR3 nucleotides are TGTGCCAGCAGCTCACTGGGCCTTCCTCACACCCTCGGGGTGCAGTACGTC.

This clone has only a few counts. CDR3 amino acids: CASSPRESYNEQFF. CDR3 nucleotides: TGTGCCAGCTCACCCAGGGAATCCTACAATGAGCAGTTCTTC. V and J are TRBV18 and TRBJ2-1; tentatively, D is TRBD1 (5 bases). The CDR3 consists of 14 residues. The V gene lost 3 bases and the J gene lost 1 base, with 7 bases spanning the gap. The germline gives CDR1 KGHSH, CDR2 LQKENI.

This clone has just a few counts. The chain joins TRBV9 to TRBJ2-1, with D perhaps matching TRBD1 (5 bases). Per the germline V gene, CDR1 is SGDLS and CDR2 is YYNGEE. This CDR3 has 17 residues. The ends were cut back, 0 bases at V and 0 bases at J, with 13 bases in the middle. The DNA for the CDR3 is TGTGCCAGCAGCGTAGAGGGGAAAATAAGCTCCTACAATGAGCAGTTCTTC. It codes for CASSVEGKISSYNEQFF.

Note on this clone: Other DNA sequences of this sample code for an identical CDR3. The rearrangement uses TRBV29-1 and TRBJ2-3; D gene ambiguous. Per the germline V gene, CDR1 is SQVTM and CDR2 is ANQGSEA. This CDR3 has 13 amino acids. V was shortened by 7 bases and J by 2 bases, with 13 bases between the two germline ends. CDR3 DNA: TGCAGCGCCGCAGGCCGGCTCACAGATACGCAGTATTTT. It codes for CSAAGRLTDTQYF.

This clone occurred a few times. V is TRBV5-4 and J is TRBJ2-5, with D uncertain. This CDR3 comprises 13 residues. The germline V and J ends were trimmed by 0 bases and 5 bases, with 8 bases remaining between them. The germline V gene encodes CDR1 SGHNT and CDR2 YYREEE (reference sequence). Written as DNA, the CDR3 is TGTGCCAGCAGCTTGGGTGTCGGGGAGACCCAGTACTTC. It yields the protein CASSLGVGETQYF.

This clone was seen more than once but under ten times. CDR3 sequence reads: CAIRTSAENTGELFF. In nucleotides, the CDR3 is TGTGCCATCAGAACTAGCGCTGAGAACACCGGGGAGCTGTTTTTT. The chain uses TRBV10-3 and TRBJ2-2; 7 bases line up with TRBD2. The CDR3 sequence is 15 residues long. CDR1 and CDR2 from the germline V gene are ENHRY and SYGVKD. Trimming cost V 6 bases and J 1 base; bases outside gene matches: 5.